The text below deals with one TCR beta chain. The data were taken from a study of control samples from healthy donors and cancer patients. Trimming stripped 0 bases from V and 1 base from J, with 7 bases between. The CDR3 runs 15 residues. Per germline, CDR1 MNHEY and CDR2 SMNVEV (reference sequence). This table comes from immunoSEQ multiplex PCR, and its TCRdb copy is limited to in-frame clones, with some not included. The sample lists 150,000 or so clones, 93% seen once, with less than 6% in the top ten. This receptor was obtained from a man aged 18 to 30 in good health. The chain links TRBV27 to TRBJ2-1, with a possible D match to TRBD2 (5 bases). The sequenced sample consisted of blood. The chain's CDR3 is CASSLSSGSYNEQFF. For the CDR3, the DNA is TGTGCCAGCAGTTTATCCAGCGGATCCTACAATGAGCAGTTCTTC.